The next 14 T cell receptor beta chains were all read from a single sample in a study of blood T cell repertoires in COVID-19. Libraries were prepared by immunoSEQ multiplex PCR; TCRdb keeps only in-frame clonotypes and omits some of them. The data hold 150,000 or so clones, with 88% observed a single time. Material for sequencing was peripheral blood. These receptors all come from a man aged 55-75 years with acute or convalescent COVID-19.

CDR3: CASSGMDRGGYTF. Written as DNA, the CDR3 is TGTGCCAGCAGTGGGATGGACAGGGGCGGCTACACCTTC. The chain links TRBV25-1 to TRBJ1-2; 9 positions agree with TRBD1. This CDR3 spans 13 amino acids. Germline CDR1 is MGHDK and CDR2 is SYGVNS. The J segment lost 8 bases and the V segment lost 4 bases, leaving 5 bases of the junction unmatched.

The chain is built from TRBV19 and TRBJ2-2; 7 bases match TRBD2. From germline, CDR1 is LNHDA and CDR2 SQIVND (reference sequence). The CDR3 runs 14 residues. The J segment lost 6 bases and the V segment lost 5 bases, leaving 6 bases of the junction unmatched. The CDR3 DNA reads TGTGCCAGTAGTCTGACTAGCAAGGCCGGGGAGCTGTTTTTT. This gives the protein CASSLTSKAGELFF.

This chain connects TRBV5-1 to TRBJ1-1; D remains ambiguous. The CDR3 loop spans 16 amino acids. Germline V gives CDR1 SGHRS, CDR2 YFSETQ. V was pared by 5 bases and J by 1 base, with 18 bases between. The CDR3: CASSTLPGVTNTEAFF. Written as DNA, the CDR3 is TGCGCCAGCAGTACCCTGCCAGGCGTAACGAACACTGAAGCTTTCTTT.

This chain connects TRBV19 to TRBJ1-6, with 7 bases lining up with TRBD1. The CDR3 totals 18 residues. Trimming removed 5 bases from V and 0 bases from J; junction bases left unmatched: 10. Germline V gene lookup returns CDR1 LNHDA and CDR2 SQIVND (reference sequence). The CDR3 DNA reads TGTGCCAGTAGTCTGTCCTTCAGGGGGAGCTCCTATAATTCACCCCTCCACTTT. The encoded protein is CASSLSFRGSSYNSPLHF.

CDR3 sequence (DNA): TGTGCCACCAGTGATAGACAGGGGGTAAGTGAGCAGTTCTTC. Its translation: CATSDRQGVSEQFF. The chain employs TRBV24-1 and TRBJ2-1; 9 nucleotides match TRBD1. The CDR3 is made up of 14 amino acids. Germline V gives CDR1 KGHDR, CDR2 SFDVKD. Trimming cost V 3 bases and J 9 bases; bases outside gene matches: 5.

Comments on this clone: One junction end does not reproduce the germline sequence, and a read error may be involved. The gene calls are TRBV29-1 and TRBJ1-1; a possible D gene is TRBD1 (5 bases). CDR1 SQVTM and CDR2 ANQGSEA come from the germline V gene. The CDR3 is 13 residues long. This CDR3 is CSSHGGLNTEASF. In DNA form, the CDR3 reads TGCAGCTCTCACGGGGGTCTGAACACTGAAGCTTCCTTT.

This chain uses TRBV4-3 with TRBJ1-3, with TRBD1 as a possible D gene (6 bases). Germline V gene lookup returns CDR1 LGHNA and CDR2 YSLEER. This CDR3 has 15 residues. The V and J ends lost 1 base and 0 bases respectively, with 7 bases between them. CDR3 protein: CASSQGQASGNTIYF. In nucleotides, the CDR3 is TGCGCCAGCAGCCAAGGACAGGCCTCTGGAAACACCATATATTTT.

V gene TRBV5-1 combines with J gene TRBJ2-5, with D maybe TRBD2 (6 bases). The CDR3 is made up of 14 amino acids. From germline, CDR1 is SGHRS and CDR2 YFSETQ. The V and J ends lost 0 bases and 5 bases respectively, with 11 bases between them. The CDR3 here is CASSLGSGDETQYF. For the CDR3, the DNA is TGCGCCAGCAGCTTGGGATCGGGAGACGAGACCCAGTACTTC.

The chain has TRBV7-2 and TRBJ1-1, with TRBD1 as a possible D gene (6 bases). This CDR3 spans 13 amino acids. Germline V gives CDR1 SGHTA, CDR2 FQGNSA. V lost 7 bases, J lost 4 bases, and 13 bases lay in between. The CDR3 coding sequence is TGTGCCAGCAAGGTTGGGGGCGGCACTGAAGCTTTCTTT. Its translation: CASKVGGGTEAFF.

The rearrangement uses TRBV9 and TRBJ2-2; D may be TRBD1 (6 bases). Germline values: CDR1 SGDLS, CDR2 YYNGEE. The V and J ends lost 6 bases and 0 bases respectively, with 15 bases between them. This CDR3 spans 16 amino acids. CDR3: CASTPRRQANTGELFF. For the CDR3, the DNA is TGTGCCAGCACCCCGCGGCGACAGGCGAACACCGGGGAGCTGTTTTTT.

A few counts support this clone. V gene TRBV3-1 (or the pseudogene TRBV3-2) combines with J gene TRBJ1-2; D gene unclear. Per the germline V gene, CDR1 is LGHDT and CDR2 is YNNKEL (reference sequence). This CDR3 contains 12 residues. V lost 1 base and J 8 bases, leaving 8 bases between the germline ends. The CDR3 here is CASSQVPEGYTF. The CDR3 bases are TGTGCCAGCAGCCAAGTTCCGGAGGGCTACACCTTC.

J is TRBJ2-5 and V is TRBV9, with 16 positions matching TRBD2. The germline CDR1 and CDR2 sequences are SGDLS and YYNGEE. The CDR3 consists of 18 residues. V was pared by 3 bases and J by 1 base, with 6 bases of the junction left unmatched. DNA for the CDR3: TGTGCCAGCAGCGCCCCCGGGACTAGCGGGGGGGCCCAAGAGACCCAGTACTTC. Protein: CASSAPGTSGGAQETQYF. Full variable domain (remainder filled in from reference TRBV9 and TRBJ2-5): DSGVTQTPKHLITATGQRVTLRCSPRSGDLSVYWYQQSLDQGLQFLIQYYNGEERAKGNILERFSAQQFPDLHSELNLSSLELGDSALYFCASSAPGTSGGAQETQYFGPGTRLLVL.

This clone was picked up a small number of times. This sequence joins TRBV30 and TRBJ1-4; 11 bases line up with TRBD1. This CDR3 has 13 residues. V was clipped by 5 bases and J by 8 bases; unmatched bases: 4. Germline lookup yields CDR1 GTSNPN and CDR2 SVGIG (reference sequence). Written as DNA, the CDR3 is TGTGCCTGGCAGGGGACAGGGGGGGAAAAACTGTTTTTT. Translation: CAWQGTGGEKLFF.

The CDR3 DNA reads TGCGCCAGCAGCACGGGGAGAAGTCCTCAGTTCACTGAAGCTTTCTTT. Protein product: CASSTGRSPQFTEAFF. The chain links TRBV5-1 to TRBJ1-1; D remains ambiguous. The CDR3 runs to 16 residues. Germline loops: CDR1 SGHRS, CDR2 YFSETQ. V dropped 4 bases and J dropped 4 bases, with 20 bases sitting between them.